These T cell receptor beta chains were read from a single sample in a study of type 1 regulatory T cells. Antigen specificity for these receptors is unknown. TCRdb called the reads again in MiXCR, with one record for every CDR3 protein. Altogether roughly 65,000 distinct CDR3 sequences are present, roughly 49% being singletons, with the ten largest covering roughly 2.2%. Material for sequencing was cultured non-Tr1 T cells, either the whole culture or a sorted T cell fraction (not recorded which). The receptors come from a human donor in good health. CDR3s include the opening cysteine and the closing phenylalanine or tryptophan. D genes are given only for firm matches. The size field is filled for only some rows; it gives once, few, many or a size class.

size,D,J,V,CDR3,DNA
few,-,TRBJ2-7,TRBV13,CASSSWASTSYEQYF,TGTGCCAGCAGCTCCTGGGCTTCTACCTCCTACGAGCAGTACTTC
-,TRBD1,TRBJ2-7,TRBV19,CASSPRDRPTMGQYF,TGTGCCAGTAGTCCTCGGGACAGGCCAACAATGGGGCAGTACTTC
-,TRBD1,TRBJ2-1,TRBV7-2,CASSSTTGGWNEQFF,TGTGCCAGCAGCAGCACTACAGGGGGATGGAATGAGCAGTTCTTC
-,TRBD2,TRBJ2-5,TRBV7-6,CASSLTSGGYGETQYF,TGTGCCAGCAGCTTAACTAGCGGGGGGTACGGAGAGACCCAGTACTTC
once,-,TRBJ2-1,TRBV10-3,CATATSRNEQFF,TGTGCCACCGCGACTAGTCGCAATGAGCAGTTCTTC
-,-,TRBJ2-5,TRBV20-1,CSAKDLKETQYF,TGCAGTGCTAAGGACTTGAAAGAGACCCAGTACTTC
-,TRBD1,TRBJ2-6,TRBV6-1,CASSEDWAGGFGANVLTF,TGTGCCAGCAGTGAAGATTGGGCAGGGGGCTTTGGGGCCAACGTCCTGACTTTC
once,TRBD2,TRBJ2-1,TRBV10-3,CGTSGGATEGNEQFF,TGCGGGACTAGCGGGGGGGCCACAGAGGGCAATGAGCAGTTCTTC
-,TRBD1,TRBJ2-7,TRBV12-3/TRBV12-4,CASSLAGGYSYEQYF,TGTGCCAGCAGTTTAGCAGGGGGCTACTCCTACGAGCAGTACTTC
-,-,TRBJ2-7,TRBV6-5,CASSSMVGEQYF,TGTGCCAGCAGTTCCATGGTGGGCGAGCAGTACTTC
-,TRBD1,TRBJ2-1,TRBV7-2,CASRLGGPPNNEQFF,TGTGCCAGCAGGTTAGGGGGCCCCCCAAACAATGAGCAGTTCTTC
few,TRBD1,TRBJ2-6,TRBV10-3,CAISLGQAAGANVLTF,TGTGCCATCAGCCTGGGACAGGCCGCTGGGGCCAACGTCCTGACTTTC
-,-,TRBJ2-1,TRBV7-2,CASSTLGGINEQFF,TGTGCCAGCAGCACCCTGGGCGGGATCAATGAGCAGTTCTTC
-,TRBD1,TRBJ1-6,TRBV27,CASRPDRGNSPLHF,TGTGCCAGCAGACCGGACAGGGGCAATTCACCCCTCCACTTT
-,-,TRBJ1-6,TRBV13,CASSPGQYNSPLHF,TGTGCCAGCAGCCCGGGACAATATAATTCACCCCTCCACTTT
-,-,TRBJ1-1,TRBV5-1,CASSLTVLQGGGTEAFF,TGCGCCAGCAGCTTGACGGTTTTACAGGGAGGAGGCACTGAAGCTTTCTTT
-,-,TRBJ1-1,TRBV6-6,CASRLGGPNTEAFF,TGTGCCAGCAGATTAGGAGGGCCAAACACTGAAGCTTTCTTT
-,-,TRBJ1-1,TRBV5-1,CASSPGKEAGGLTEAFF,TGCGCCAGCAGCCCCGGTAAGGAAGCGGGCGGGCTGACTGAAGCTTTCTTT
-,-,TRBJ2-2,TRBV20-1,CSARETANTGGLFF,TGCAGTGCTAGGGAGACCGCGAACACCGGGGGGCTGTTTTTT
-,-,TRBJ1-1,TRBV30,CAWSVQGNTEAFF,TGTGCCTGGAGTGTACAGGGGAACACTGAAGCTTTCTTT
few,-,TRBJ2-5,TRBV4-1,CASSHSHTGRETQYF,TGCGCCAGCAGCCACTCGCACACGGGGAGAGAGACCCAGTACTTC
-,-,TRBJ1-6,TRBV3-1,CASSQGDSPLHF,TGTGCCAGCAGCCAGGGTGATTCACCCCTCCACTTT
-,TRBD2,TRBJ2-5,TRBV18,CASSPGGETQYF,TGTGCCAGCTCGCCGGGGGGAGAGACCCAGTACTTC
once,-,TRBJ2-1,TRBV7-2,CASSLSRDINEQFF,TGTGCCAGCAGCTTATCCCGTGACATAAATGAGCAGTTCTTC
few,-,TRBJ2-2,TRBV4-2,CASSHDPNSGELFF,TGTGCCAGCAGCCACGATCCGAATTCCGGGGAGCTGTTTTTT
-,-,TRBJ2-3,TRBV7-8,CASSLFGFSTDTQYF,TGTGCCAGCAGCTTATTCGGATTTAGCACAGATACGCAGTATTTT
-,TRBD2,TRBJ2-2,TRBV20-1,CSAPSPGLGGTGELFF,TGCAGTGCTCCCTCGCCGGGACTAGGAGGGACCGGGGAGCTGTTTTTT
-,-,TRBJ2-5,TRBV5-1,CASAEVGVLQETQYF,TGCGCCAGCGCTGAAGTGGGCGTTCTCCAAGAGACCCAGTACTTC
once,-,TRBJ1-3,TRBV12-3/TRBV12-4,CASSLGAGNTIYF,TGTGCCAGCAGTTTGGGTGCTGGAAACACCATATATTTT
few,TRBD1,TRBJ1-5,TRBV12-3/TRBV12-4,CASSLRTGGASNHHQPQHF,TGTGCCAGCAGTTTACGCACAGGGGGCGCGTCCAACCACCATCAGCCCCAGCATTTT
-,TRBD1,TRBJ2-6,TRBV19,CASSIDLGTGVNVLTF,TGTGCCAGTAGTATAGATCTAGGGACAGGGGTCAACGTCCTGACTTTC
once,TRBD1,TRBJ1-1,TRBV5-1,CASSKDRVSGTEAFF,TGCGCCAGCAGCAAGGACAGGGTGTCAGGCACTGAAGCTTTCTTT
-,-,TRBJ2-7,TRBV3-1,CASSSRDYEQYF,TGTGCCAGCAGCTCCCGTGACTACGAGCAGTACTTC
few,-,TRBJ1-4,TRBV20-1,CSARVQGNEKLFF,TGCAGTGCTAGAGTGCAGGGTAATGAAAAACTGTTTTTT
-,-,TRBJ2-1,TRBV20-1,CSARDTGPEQFF,TGCAGTGCTAGGGATACGGGGCCTGAGCAGTTCTTC
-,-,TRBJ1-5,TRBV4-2,CASSQDQQGYSNQPQHF,TGTGCCAGCAGCCAAGATCAACAGGGATATAGCAATCAGCCCCAGCATTTT
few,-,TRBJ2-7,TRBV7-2,CASSLTVNSYEQYF,TGTGCCAGCAGCTTAACGGTCAACTCCTACGAGCAGTACTTC
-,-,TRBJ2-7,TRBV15,CATSRDVGTGASYF,-
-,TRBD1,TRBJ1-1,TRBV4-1,CASSQVMLGRRQGTGTEAFF,TGCGCCAGCAGCCAAGTTATGCTCGGGAGGAGACAGGGAACGGGTACTGAAGCTTTCTTT
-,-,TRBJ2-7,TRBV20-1,CSARSSFYEQYF,TGCAGTGCTAGAAGCAGCTTCTACGAGCAGTACTTC
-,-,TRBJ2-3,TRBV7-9,CASSFLSGRSTDTQYF,TGTGCCAGCAGCTTCCTATCAGGGCGGAGCACAGATACGCAGTATTTT
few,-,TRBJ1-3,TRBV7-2,CASSIRGVPGNTIYF,TGTGCCAGCAGCATTCGAGGGGTTCCCGGAAACACCATATATTTT
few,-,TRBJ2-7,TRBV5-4,CASSLTGASSYEQYF,TGTGCCAGCAGCTTGACAGGTGCCTCCTCCTACGAGCAGTACTTC
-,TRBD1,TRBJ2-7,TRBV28,CASRTADRDDEQYF,TGTGCCAGCAGGACGGCGGACAGGGACGACGAGCAGTACTTC
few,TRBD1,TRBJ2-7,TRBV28,CASSPGTAPYEQYF,TGTGCCAGCAGTCCAGGGACAGCTCCGTACGAGCAGTACTTC
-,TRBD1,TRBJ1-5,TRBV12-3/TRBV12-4,CASIWERTGPYSNQPQHF,TGTGCCAGCATTTGGGAAAGGACAGGGCCATATAGCAATCAGCCCCAGCATTTT
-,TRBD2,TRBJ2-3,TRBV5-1,CASSLRLAGNTDTQYF,TGCGCCAGCAGCTTGCGGCTAGCGGGGAACACAGATACGCAGTATTTT
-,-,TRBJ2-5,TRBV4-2,CASHPGGQETQYF,TGTGCCAGCCACCCCGGGGGCCAAGAGACCCAGTACTTC
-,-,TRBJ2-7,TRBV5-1,CASSRGLQVYEQYF,TGCGCCAGCAGCCGTGGACTACAGGTCTACGAGCAGTACTTC
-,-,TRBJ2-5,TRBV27,CASSPLGVGPKETQYF,TGTGCCAGCAGCCCATTGGGGGTGGGCCCGAAAGAGACCCAGTACTTC
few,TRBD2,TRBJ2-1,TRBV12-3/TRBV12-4,CASSFVRGEYNEQFF,TGTGCCAGCAGTTTCGTTCGGGGGGAATACAATGAGCAGTTCTTC
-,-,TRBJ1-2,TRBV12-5,CASGYGYTF,TGTGCTAGTGGTTATGGCTACACCTTC
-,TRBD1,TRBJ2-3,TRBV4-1,CASSRLTGQGLTDTQYF,TGCGCCAGCAGCCGTCTAACGGGACAGGGGTTAACAGATACGCAGTATTTT
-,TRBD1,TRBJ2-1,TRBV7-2,CASSRSSGQGYNEQFF,TGTGCCAGCAGCCGCTCGTCGGGACAGGGATACAATGAGCAGTTCTTC
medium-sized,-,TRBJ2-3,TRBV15,CATRNIGERTDTQYF,TGTGCCACCAGGAACATCGGGGAGCGCACAGATACGCAGTATTTT
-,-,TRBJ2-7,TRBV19,CASSIDSRPGGEQYF,TGTGCCAGTAGTATAGATTCCAGGCCCGGTGGGGAGCAGTACTTC
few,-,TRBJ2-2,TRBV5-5,CASSLDGLRTGELFF,TGTGCCAGCAGCTTGGATGGCCTCCGCACCGGGGAGCTGTTTTTT
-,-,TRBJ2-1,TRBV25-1,CASSQGNEQFF,TGTGCCAGCAGTCAGGGGAATGAGCAGTTCTTC
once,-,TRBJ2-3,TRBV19,CASSPRRGKGPLTDTQYF,TGTGCCAGTAGTCCTCGACGTGGAAAGGGACCGCTCACAGATACGCAGTATTTT